This TCR beta chain derives from a study of T cells after yellow fever vaccination. Findings of the study overall: Primary-vaccination clones mostly resurfaced post-booster (nearly 97% CD4, 75% to 90% CD8). Researchers cautioned that FACS-sorted repertoires could harbor abundant clonotypes contaminating from the bulk population.

Many counts were recorded for this clonotype. Its target is not known. The CDR3 spans 14 residues. The germline gives CDR1 SGHRS, CDR2 YFSETQ. Deletions cut 3 bases from V and 5 bases from J, with 11 bases between. Each CDR3 protein gets one entry after TCRdb re-called the 5' RACE reads with MiXCR. The data show fewer than 350,000 distinct CDR3 sequences, with around 4% seen just once and around 24% held by the top ten. The chain is built from TRBV5-1 and TRBJ1-4; possibly TRBD1 for D (6 bases). The sample consisted of PBMCs, taken on the day of the yellow fever booster vaccination. This clonotype was obtained from a man aged 18 to 29 who received the YFV17D yellow fever vaccine. This chain's CDR3 is CASSSGTRNEKLFF. The DNA of the CDR3 is TGCGCCAGCAGCTCAGGGACAAGAAATGAAAAACTGTTTTTT.